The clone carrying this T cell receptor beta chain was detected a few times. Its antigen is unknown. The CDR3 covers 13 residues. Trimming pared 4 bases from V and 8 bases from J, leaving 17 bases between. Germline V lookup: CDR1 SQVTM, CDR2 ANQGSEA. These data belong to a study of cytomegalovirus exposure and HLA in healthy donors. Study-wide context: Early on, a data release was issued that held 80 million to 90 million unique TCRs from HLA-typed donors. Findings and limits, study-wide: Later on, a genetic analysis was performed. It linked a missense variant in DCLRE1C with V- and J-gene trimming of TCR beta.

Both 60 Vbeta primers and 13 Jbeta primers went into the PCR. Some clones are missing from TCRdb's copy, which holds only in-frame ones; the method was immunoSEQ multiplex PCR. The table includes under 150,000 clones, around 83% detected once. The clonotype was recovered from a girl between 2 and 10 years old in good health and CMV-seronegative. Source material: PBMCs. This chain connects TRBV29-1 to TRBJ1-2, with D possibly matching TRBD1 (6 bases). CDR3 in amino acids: CSVAVLAGEGYTF. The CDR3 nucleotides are TGCAGCGTTGCGGTTTTGGCAGGGGAAGGCTACACCTTC.